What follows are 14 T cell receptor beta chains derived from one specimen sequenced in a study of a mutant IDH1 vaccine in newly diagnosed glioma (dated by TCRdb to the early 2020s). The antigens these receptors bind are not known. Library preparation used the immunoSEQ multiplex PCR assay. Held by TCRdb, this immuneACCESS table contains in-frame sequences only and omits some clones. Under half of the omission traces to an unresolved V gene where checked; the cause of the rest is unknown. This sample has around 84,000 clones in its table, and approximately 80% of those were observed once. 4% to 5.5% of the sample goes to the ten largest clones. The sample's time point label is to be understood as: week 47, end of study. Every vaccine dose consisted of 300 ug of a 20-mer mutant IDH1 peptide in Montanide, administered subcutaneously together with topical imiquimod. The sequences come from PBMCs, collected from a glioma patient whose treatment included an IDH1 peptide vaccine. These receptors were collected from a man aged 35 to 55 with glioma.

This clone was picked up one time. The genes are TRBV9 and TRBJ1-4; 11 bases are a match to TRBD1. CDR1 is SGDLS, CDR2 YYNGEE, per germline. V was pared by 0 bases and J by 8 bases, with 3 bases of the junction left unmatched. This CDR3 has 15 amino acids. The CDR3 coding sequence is TGTGCCAGCAGCGTAGCCGGGACAGGGGGGGAAAAACTGTTTTTT. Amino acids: CASSVAGTGGEKLFF. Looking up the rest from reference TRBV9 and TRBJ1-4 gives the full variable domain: DSGVTQTPKHLITATGQRVTLRCSPRSGDLSVYWYQQSLDQGLQFLIQYYNGEERAKGNILERFSAQQFPDLHSELNLSSLELGDSALYFCASSVAGTGGEKLFFGSGTQLSVL.

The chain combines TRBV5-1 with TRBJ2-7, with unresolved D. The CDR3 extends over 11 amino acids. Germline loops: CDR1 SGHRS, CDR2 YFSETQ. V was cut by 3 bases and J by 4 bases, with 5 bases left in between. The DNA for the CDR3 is TGCGCCAGCAGCTCCTATTACGAGCAGTACTTC. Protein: CASSSYYEQYF.

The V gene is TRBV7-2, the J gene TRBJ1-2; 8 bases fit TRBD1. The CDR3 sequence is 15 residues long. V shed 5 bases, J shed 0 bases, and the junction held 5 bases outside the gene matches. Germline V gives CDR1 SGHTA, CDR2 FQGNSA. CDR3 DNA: TGTGCCAGCAGCCCCGACAGGGGCGCTAACTATGGCTACACCTTC. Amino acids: CASSPDRGANYGYTF.

The CDR3 bases are TGCGCCAGCAGCTTGGGACTAGCGGGGGCCCGATACACCGGGGAGCTGTTTTTT. This translates into CASSLGLAGARYTGELFF. The J gene is TRBJ2-2, the V gene TRBV5-1; 12 bases fit TRBD2. Germline loops: CDR1 SGHRS, CDR2 YFSETQ. CDR3 size: 18 residues. J lost 3 bases, V lost 0 bases, and 6 bases had no gene match. The complete variable domain, with remaining parts taken from reference TRBV5-1 and TRBJ2-2, reads KAGVTQTPRYLIKTRGQQVTLSCSPISGHRSVSWYQQTPGQGLQFLFEYFSETQRNKGNFPGRFSGRQFSNSRSEMNVSTLELGDSALYLCASSLGLAGARYTGELFFGEGSRLTVL.

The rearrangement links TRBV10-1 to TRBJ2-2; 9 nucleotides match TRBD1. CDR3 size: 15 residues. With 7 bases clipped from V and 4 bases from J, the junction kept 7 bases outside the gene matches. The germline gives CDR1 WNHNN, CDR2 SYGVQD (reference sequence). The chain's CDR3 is CASIAGQGVTGELFF. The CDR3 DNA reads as TGCGCCAGCATCGCGGGACAGGGAGTCACCGGGGAGCTGTTTTTT.

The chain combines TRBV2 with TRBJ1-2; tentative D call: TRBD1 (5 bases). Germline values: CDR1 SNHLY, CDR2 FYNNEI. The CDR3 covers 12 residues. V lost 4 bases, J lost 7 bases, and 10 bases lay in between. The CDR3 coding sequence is TGTGCCAGCAGTGCGGGACTATCTGGCTACACCTTC. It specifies CASSAGLSGYTF.

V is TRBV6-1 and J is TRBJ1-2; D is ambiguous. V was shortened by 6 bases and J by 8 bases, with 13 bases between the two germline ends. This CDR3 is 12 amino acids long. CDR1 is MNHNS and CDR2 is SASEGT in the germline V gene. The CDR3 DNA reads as TGTGCCAGCAGCGGCCGCACGGGGGGCTACACCTTC. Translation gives CASSGRTGGYTF.

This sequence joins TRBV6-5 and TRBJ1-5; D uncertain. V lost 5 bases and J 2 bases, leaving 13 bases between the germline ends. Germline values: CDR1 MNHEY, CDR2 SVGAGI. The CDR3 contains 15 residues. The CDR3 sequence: CASSPSSRGNQPQHF. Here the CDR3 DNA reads TGTGCCAGCAGTCCGTCTTCCCGGGGCAATCAGCCCCAGCATTTT.

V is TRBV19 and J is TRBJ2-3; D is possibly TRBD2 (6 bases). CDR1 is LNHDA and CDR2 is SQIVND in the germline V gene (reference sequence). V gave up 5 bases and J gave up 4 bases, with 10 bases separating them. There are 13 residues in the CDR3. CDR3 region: CASSSGESDTQYF. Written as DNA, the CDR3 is TGTGCCAGTAGTTCGGGGGAATCAGATACGCAGTATTTT.

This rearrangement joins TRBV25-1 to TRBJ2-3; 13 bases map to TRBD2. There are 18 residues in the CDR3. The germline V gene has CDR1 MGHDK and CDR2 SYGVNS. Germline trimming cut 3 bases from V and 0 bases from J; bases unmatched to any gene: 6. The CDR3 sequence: CASSEGRLAGGSTDTQYF. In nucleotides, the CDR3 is TGTGCCAGCAGTGAGGGTCGACTAGCGGGGGGAAGCACAGATACGCAGTATTTT.

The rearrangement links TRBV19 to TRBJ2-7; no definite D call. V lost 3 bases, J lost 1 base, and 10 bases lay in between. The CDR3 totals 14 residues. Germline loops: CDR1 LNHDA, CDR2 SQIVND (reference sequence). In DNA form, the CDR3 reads TGTGCCAGTAGTATCGGTCCGCAGTCCTACGAGCAGTACTTC. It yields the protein CASSIGPQSYEQYF. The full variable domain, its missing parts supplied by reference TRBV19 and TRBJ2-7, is DGGITQSPKYLFRKEGQNVTLSCEQNLNHDAMYWYRQDPGQGLRLIYYSQIVNDFQKGDIAEGYSVSREKKESFPLTVTSAQKNPTAFYLCASSIGPQSYEQYFGPGTRLTVT.

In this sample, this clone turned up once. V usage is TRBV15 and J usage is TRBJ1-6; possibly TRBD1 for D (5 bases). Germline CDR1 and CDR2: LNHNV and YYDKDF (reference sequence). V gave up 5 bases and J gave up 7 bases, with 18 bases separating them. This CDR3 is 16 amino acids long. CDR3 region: CATSRDPRVKNSPLHF. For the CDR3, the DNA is TGTGCCACCAGCCGGGACCCCAGGGTTAAGAATTCACCCCTCCACTTT.

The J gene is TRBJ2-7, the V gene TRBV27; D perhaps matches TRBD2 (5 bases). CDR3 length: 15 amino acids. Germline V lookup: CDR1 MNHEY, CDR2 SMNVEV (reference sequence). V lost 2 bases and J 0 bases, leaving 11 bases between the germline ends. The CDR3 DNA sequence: TGTGCCAGCAGTTTAATGGTGGACTCCTCCTACGAGCAGTACTTC. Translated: CASSLMVDSSYEQYF.

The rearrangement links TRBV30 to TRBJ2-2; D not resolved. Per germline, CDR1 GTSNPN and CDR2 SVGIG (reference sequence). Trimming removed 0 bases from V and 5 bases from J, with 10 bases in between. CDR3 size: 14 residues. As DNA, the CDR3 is TGTGCCTGGAGTGTGGGCGTCGGAACCGGGGAGCTGTTTTTT. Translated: CAWSVGVGTGELFF.